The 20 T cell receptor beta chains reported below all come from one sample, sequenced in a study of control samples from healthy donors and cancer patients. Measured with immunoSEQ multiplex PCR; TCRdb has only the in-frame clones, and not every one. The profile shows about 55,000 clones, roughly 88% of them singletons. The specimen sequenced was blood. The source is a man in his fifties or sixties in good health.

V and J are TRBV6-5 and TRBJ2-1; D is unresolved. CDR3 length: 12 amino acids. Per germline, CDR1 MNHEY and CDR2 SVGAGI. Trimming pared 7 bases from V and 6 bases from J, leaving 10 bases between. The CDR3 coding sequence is TGTGCCAGCAACACCGCTTCCAATGAGCAGTTCTTC. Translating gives CASNTASNEQFF.

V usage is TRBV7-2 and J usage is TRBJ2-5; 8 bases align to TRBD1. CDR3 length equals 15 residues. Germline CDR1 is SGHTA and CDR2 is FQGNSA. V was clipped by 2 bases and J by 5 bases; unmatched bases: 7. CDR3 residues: CASSLFRGQGETQYF. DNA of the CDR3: TGTGCCAGCAGCTTATTCAGGGGGCAGGGGGAGACCCAGTACTTC.

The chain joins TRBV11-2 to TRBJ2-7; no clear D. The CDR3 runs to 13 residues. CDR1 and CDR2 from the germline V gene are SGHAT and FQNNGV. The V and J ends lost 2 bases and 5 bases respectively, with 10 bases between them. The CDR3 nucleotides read TGTGCCAGCAGCTTATCTGGCCGGGACGAGCAGTACTTC. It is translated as CASSLSGRDEQYF.

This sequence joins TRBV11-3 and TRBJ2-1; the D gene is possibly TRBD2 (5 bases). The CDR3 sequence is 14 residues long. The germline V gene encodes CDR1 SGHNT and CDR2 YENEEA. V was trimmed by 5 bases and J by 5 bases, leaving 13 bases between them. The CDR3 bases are TGTGCCAGCAGCCCCTGGACTGCCGACAATGAGCAGTTCTTC. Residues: CASSPWTADNEQFF.

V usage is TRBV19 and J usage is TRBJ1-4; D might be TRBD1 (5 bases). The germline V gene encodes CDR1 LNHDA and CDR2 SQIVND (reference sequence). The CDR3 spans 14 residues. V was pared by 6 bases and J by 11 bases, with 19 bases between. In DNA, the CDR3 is TGTGCCAGTAGGGGGACGGCGGAGGGTATCAAACTGTTTTTT. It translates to CASRGTAEGIKLFF.

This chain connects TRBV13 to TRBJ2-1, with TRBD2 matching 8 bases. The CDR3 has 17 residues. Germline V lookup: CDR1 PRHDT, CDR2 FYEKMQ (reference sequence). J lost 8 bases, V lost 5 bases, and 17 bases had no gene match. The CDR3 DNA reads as TGTGCCAGCAGCGTACTTAGCGGGACGAGTTTTGTCCATGAGCAGTTCTTC. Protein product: CASSVLSGTSFVHEQFF. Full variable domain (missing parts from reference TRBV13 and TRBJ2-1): AAGVIQSPRHLIKEKRETATLKCYPIPRHDTVYWYQQGPGQDPQFLISFYEKMQSDKGSIPDRFSAQQFSDYHSELNMSSLELGDSALYFCASSVLSGTSFVHEQFFGPGTRLTVL.

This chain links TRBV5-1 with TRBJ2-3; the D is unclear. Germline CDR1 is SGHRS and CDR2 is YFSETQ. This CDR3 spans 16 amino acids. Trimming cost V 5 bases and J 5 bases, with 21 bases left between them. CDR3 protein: CASRAIPGRNQDTQYF. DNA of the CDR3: TGCGCCAGCAGAGCAATCCCGGGTAGAAATCAAGATACGCAGTATTTT.

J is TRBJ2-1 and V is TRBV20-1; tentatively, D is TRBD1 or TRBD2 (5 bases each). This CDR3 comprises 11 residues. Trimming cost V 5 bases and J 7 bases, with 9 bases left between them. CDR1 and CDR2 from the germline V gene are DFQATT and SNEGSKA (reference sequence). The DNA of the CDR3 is TGCAGTGCTTTGTGGGGGAATGAGCAGTTCTTC. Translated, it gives CSALWGNEQFF.

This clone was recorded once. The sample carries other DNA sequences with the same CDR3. The CDR3 bases are TGTGCCAGCAGCTCCGGGACAGGGGTTACCGGGGAGCTGTTTTTT. Its translation: CASSSGTGVTGELFF. The V and J genes are TRBV7-3 and TRBJ2-2, with 10 bases lining up with TRBD1. The trim removed 4 bases at V and 5 bases at J, leaving 4 bases unmatched. CDR3 length equals 15 residues. Germline V lookup: CDR1 SGHTA, CDR2 FQGTGA.

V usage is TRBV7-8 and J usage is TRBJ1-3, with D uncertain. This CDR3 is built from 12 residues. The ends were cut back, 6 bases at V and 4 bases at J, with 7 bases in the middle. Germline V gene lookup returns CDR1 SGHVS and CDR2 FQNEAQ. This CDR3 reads CASSQDGNTIYF. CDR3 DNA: TGTGCCAGCAGTCAGGACGGAAACACCATATATTTT.

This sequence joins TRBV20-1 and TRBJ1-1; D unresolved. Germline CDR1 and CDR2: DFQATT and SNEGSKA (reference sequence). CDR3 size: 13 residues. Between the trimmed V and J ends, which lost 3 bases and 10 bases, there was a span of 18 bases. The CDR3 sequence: CSASGDTEGGAFF. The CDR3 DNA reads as TGCAGTGCTAGTGGTGACACCGAAGGAGGAGCTTTCTTT.

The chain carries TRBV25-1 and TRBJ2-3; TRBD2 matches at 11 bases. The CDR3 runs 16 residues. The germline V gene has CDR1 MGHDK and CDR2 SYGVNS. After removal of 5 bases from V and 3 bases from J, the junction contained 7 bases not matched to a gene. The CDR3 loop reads CASSPPSGRLTDTQYF. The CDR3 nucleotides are TGTGCCAGCAGTCCCCCTAGCGGGAGGTTAACAGATACGCAGTATTTT.

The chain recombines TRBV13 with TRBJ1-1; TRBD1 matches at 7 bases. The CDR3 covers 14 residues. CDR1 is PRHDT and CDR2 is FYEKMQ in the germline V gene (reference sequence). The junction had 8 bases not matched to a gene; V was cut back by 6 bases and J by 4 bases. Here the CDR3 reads CASRPDREGTEAFF. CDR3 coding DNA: TGTGCCAGCAGACCTGACAGGGAGGGCACTGAAGCTTTCTTT.

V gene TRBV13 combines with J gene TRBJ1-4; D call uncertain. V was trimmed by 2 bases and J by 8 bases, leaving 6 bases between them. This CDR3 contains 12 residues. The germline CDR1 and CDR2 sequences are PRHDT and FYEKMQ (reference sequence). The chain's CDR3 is CASSLYQEKLFF. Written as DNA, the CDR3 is TGTGCCAGCAGCTTATATCAGGAAAAACTGTTTTTT.

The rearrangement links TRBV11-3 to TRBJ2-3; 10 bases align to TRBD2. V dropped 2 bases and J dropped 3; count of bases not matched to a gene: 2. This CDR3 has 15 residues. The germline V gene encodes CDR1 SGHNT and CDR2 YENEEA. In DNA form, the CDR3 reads TGTGCCAGCAGCTTAAGCGGGAGGGCAACAGATACGCAGTATTTT. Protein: CASSLSGRATDTQYF.

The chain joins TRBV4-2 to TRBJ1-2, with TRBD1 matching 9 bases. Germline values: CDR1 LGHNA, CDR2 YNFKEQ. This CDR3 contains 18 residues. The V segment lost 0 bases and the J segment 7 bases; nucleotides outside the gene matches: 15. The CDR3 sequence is CASSQESAGGTGWSGYTF. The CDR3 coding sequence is TGTGCCAGCAGCCAAGAGTCGGCAGGCGGGACAGGGTGGTCTGGCTACACCTTC.

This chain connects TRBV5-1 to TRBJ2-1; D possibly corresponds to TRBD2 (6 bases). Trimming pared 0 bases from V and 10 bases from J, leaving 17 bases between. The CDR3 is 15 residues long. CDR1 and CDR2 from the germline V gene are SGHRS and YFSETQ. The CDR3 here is CASSLAGGILGEQFF. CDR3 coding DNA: TGCGCCAGCAGCTTGGCCGGGGGAATTCTTGGCGAGCAGTTCTTC.

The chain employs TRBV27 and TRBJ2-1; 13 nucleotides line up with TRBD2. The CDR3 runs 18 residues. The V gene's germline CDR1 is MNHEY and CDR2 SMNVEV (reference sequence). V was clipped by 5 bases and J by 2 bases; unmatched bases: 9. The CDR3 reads CASSLTGTSGTPYNEQFF. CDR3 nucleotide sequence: TGTGCCAGCAGTCTAACCGGGACTAGCGGGACCCCCTACAATGAGCAGTTCTTC.

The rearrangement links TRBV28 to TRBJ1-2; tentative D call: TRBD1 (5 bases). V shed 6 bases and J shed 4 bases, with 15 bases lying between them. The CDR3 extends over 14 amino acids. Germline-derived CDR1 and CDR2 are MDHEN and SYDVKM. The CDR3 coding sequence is TGTGCCAGCAGCCAACAATCGACAGTCTATGGCTACACCTTC. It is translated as CASSQQSTVYGYTF.

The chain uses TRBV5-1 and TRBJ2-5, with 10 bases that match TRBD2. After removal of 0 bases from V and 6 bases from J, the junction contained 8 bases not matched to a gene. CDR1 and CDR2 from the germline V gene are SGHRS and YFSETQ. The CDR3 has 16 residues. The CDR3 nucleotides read TGCGCCAGCAGCTTGGAGGGAGCGGGAGGGGAACAGACCCAGTACTTC. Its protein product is CASSLEGAGGEQTQYF.